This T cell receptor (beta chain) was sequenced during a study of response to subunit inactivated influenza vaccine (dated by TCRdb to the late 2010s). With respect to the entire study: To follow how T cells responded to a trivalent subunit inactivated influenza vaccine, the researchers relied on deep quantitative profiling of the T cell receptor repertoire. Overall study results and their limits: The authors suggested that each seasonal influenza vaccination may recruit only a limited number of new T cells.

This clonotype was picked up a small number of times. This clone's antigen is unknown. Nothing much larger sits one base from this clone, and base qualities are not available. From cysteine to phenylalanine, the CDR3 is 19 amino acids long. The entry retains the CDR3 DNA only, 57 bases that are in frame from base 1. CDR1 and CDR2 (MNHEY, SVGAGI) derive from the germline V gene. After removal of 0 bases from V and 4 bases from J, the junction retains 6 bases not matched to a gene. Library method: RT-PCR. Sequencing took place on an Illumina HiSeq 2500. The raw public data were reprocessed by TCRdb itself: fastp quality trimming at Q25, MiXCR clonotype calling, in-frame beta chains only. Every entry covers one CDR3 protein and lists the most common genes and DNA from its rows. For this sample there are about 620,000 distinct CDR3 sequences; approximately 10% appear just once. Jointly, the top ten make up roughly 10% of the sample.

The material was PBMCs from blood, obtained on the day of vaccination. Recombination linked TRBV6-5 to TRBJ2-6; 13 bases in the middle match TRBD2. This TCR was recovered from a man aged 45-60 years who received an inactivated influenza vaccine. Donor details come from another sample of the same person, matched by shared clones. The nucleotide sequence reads TGTGCCAGCAGTTACTCCGGGACTAGCGGGATATCAGGGGCCAACGTCCTGACTTTC. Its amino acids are CASSYSGTSGISGANVLTF.